This record concerns one T cell receptor (beta chain) sequence. Its antigen remains unknown. The method was immunoSEQ multiplex PCR; TCRdb's version includes in-frame clones alone and lacks a portion of them. The sample lists roughly 99,000 clones; around 90% were seen once. The data were obtained in a study of T cell responses to AZD1222 COVID-19 vaccine. Findings of the study overall: Of the AZD1222 recipients, only 5 or 6 were seropositive at baseline. The donor cohort was predominantly white British with a female majority, and clonal diversity may have been underestimated. Scientists sampled the repertoires only once the peak T cell response had passed.

Trimming at V came to 4 bases and at J to 2 bases, leaving 7 bases not matched to a gene. The CDR3 covers 17 residues. The germline CDR1 and CDR2 sequences are SGHRS and YFSETQ. The sample was peripheral blood, taken 28 days after the second AZD1222 dose. The chain is built from TRBV5-1 and TRBJ2-3, with 13 bases identical to TRBD2. The sequence derives from an adult who received the AZD1222 COVID-19 vaccine. DNA for the CDR3: TGCGCCAGCAGCCCGGGGACTAGCGGGGACTTCACAGATACGCAGTATTTT. Translated: CASSPGTSGDFTDTQYF.